The 20 T cell receptor beta chains given below trace back to one sample, sequenced in a study of blood T cells in healthy people across ages. A second PCR of roughly 7 to 11 cycles used a sample-barcoded 5' primer and a J-beta primer mix. Using its own MiXCR run on the 5' RACE reads, TCRdb lists one record per CDR3 protein. Here the sample spans about 500,000 distinct CDR3 sequences, 24% being singletons. These same records also appear under a second study, on T cells of mothers and their children.

What was sequenced was blood. The source is a boy between 10 and 17 years old in good health.

This clonotype occurred a few times. The CDR3 region has the DNA TGTGCCAGCAGTTTCCTAGCGGGAGGACCCACAGATACGCAGTATTTT. The encoded protein is CASSFLAGGPTDTQYF. This chain links TRBV28 with TRBJ2-3, with 11 positions matching TRBD2. CDR1 is MDHEN and CDR2 is SYDVKM in the germline V gene. This CDR3 region has 16 residues. V was pared by 3 bases and J by 2 bases, with 4 bases of the junction left unmatched.

This clonotype was found a few times. The chain uses TRBV11-2 and TRBJ1-1, with D possibly TRBD1 on 5 matching bases. Germline V gene data show CDR1 as SGHAT and CDR2 as FQNNGV. The CDR3 extends over 16 amino acids. Trimming shortened V by 6 bases and J by 0 bases, and 17 bases separated the two germline ends. The CDR3 DNA sequence: TGTGCCAGCAGTCGCCTCGGGACCGACATGAACACTGAAGCTTTCTTT. Translated: CASSRLGTDMNTEAFF.

The table lists this clonotype with many counts. The chain joins TRBV7-2 to TRBJ1-5, with no clear D. Trimming removed 0 bases from V and 4 bases from J, with 1 base in between. Germline V CDR1 and CDR2: SGHTA, FQGNSA. The length of the CDR3 is 12 residues. This CDR3 reads CASSLANQPQHF. The CDR3 bases are TGTGCCAGCAGCTTAGCGAATCAGCCCCAGCATTTT.

The sample holds a few counts of this clonotype. This chain connects TRBV4-1 to TRBJ2-5; 10 positions agree with TRBD1. With the DNA end fitting TRBJ2-7 better, the J assignment may be wrong. The germline V gene has CDR1 MGHRA and CDR2 YSYEKL. The CDR3 is 15 amino acids. Here the CDR3 DNA reads TGCGCCAGCAGCCAAGGGTGGGACAGGGGTTACGAGCAGTACTTC. This sequence encodes CASSQGWDRGYEQYF.

The sample holds a few counts of this clonotype. The chain couples TRBV6-2 or TRBV6-3 to TRBJ2-7; tentatively, D is TRBD1 (6 bases). The V end was cut by 7 bases, the J end by 2 bases, with 9 bases between. The CDR3 covers 12 residues. Germline loops: CDR1 MNHEY, CDR2 SVGEGT. The DNA for the CDR3 is TGTGCCAGCAAACGGACAGCCTACGAGCAGTACTTC. Translating it yields CASKRTAYEQYF.

This clonotype was picked up a small number of times. The V and J genes are TRBV7-3 and TRBJ1-1; TRBD1 might be the D (5 bases). Trimming removed 1 base at V and 1 base at J, with 16 bases between. Germline V gene lookup returns CDR1 SGHTA and CDR2 FQGTGA. The CDR3 loop spans 17 amino acids. The DNA for the CDR3 is TGTGCCAGCAGCTTAAGAGGGGTCGAAGGGGAGAACACTGAAGCTTTCTTT. Its protein is CASSLRGVEGENTEAFF.

The chain recombines TRBV13 with TRBJ2-3, with TRBD2 identical over 11 bases. V was pared by 3 bases and J by 7 bases, with 18 bases of the junction left unmatched. This CDR3 spans 19 amino acids. The V gene's germline CDR1 is PRHDT and CDR2 FYEKMQ (reference sequence). In nucleotides, the CDR3 is TGTGCCAGCAGCTTGACTATGTCTAGCGGGAGGCCTAGGGGGAATACGCAGTATTTT. Its translation: CASSLTMSSGRPRGNTQYF.

The chain carries TRBV20-1 and TRBJ2-1; TRBD2 aligns across 7 bases. The DNA end lines up better with TRBJ2-7; the J call may be wrong. CDR1 is DFQATT and CDR2 is SNEGSKA in the germline V gene (reference sequence). This CDR3 comprises 15 residues. This CDR3 reads CASPEKRGTSYEQYF. In DNA form, the CDR3 reads TGCGCTAGCCCAGAGAAGCGGGGCACCTCCTACGAGCAGTACTTC.

This clonotype has only a few counts. The V gene is TRBV20-1, the J gene TRBJ2-7; 12 bases map to TRBD2. The CDR3 runs 14 residues. Germline CDR1 is DFQATT and CDR2 is SNEGSKA (reference sequence). V shed 5 bases, J shed 9 bases, and the junction held 11 bases outside the gene matches. This CDR3 is CSAPNGLAGTGQYF. CDR3 nucleotide sequence: TGCAGTGCTCCCAACGGACTAGCGGGAACGGGGCAGTACTTC.

The V call is TRBV7-9, the J call TRBJ2-5; TRBD2 matches 12 bases. J lost 5 bases, V lost 6 bases, and 4 bases had no gene match. The CDR3 is 14 amino acids. Germline V gene sequence: CDR1 SEHNR, CDR2 FQNEAQ (reference sequence). The CDR3, as DNA: TGTGCCAGCAGTCGGACTAGCGGGACCGAGACCCAGTACTTC. This codes for CASSRTSGTETQYF.

This clonotype has a handful of counts. The conserved closing phenylalanine or tryptophan is absent in this CDR3, likely reflecting a read error. The gene calls are TRBV29-1 and TRBJ2-5; a weak D match, TRBD2 (6 bases). The end of the DNA fits TRBJ2-7 better, so the J call may be wrong. CDR3 size: 13 residues. CDR1 and CDR2 (germline): SQVTM, ANQGSEA. In nucleotides, the CDR3 is TGCAGCGTTGACACGGGGGACCTCTACGAGCAGTACCTC. Its protein product is CSVDTGDLYEQYL.

A few counts support this clonotype. DNA of the CDR3: TGTGCCAGCAGCTTAAATCTCGCCGGACAGGCCACAGATACGCAGTATTTT. This encodes CASSLNLAGQATDTQYF. This rearrangement joins TRBV7-9 to TRBJ2-3; 7 nucleotides align to TRBD1. J lost 2 bases, V lost 2 bases, and 10 bases had no gene match. Germline V gives CDR1 SEHNR, CDR2 FQNEAQ (reference sequence). The CDR3 extends over 17 amino acids.

The genes are TRBV20-1 and TRBJ2-1; D gene ambiguous. The CDR3 spans 16 residues. V lost 3 bases, J lost 5 bases, and 20 bases lay in between. The germline V gene encodes CDR1 DFQATT and CDR2 SNEGSKA (reference sequence). DNA of the CDR3: TGCAGTGCTAGCCTCCCCTGGCGGCTATTTAACAATGAGCAGTTCTTC. It yields the protein CSASLPWRLFNNEQFF.

This clonotype was seen a few times. The genes are TRBV30 and TRBJ2-5; 9 bases agree with TRBD1. CDR1 is GTSNPN, CDR2 SVGIG, per germline (reference sequence). With 3 bases clipped from V and 4 bases from J, the junction kept 15 bases outside the gene matches. The CDR3 has 17 amino acids. The chain's CDR3 is CAWSRLWGQGFVETQYF. CDR3 DNA: TGTGCCTGGAGCAGGTTGTGGGGACAGGGCTTTGTAGAGACCCAGTACTTC. The whole variable domain, filled in from reference TRBV30 and TRBJ2-5, reads SQTIHQWPATLVQPVGSPLSLECTVEGTSNPNLYWYRQAAGRGLQLLFYSVGIGQISSEVPQNLSASRPQDRQFILSSKKLLLSDSGFYLCAWSRLWGQGFVETQYFGPGTRLLVL.

The chain uses TRBV6-1 and TRBJ2-3; the D call may be TRBD1 or TRBD2 (5 bases each). CDR1 and CDR2 (germline): MNHNS, SASEGT. Trimming shortened V by 3 bases and J by 3 bases, and 19 bases separated the two germline ends. The CDR3 runs 17 residues. The CDR3 loop reads CASSDPGTVLLTDTQYF. CDR3 in DNA: TGTGCCAGCAGTGACCCCGGGACCGTGTTGCTAACAGATACGCAGTATTTT.

This rearrangement joins TRBV5-1 to TRBJ2-1; 8 bases map to TRBD2. In germline, CDR1 is SGHRS, CDR2 YFSETQ. Trimming took 5 bases from V and 4 from J; bases not matched to a gene: 11. The CDR3 is 16 residues long. The CDR3 protein is CASSRRVSGGYNEQFF. As DNA, the CDR3 is TGCGCCAGCAGTCGGCGGGTTTCGGGGGGGTACAATGAGCAGTTCTTC.

For this clonotype: Because the CDR3's place on the DNA is in doubt, the DNA is left out and the CDR3 is given as listed by TCRdb. The chain uses TRBV5-4 and TRBJ2-1; the table's D call, TRBD1, has no DNA check behind it. The CDR3 is 12 amino acids in total, end residues counted. Germline loops: CDR1 SGHNT, CDR2 YYREEE (reference sequence). CDR3 region: CASSFFGGGTFF.

This clonotype was observed a handful of times. This chain uses TRBV6-2 or TRBV6-3 with TRBJ2-7; D is ambiguous. The germline V gene has CDR1 MNHEY and CDR2 SVGEGT. Trimming took 5 bases from V and 6 from J, leaving 14 bases between them. The CDR3 has 13 amino acids. The CDR3 DNA follows: TGTGCCAGCAGTCAAGGACCGGTCGGCGAGCAGTACTTC. Translation: CASSQGPVGEQYF.

The table lists this clonotype with a few counts. CDR3 in amino acids: CASSSGTTAFF. CDR3 DNA sequence: TGTGCCAGCAGCTCCGGGACGACAGCTTTCTTT. The rearrangement joins TRBV7-9 to TRBJ1-1, with D possibly TRBD1 on 5 matching bases. The V gene lost 4 bases and the J gene lost 10 bases, with 10 bases spanning the gap. This CDR3 has 11 residues. Germline V gives CDR1 SEHNR, CDR2 FQNEAQ (reference sequence).

In its sample, this clonotype was seen a few times. The chain links TRBV7-9 to TRBJ2-7; 7 positions agree with TRBD1. Per the germline V gene, CDR1 is SEHNR and CDR2 is FQNEAQ (reference sequence). Losses at the gene ends were 3 bases for V and 0 bases for J; bases not matched to a gene: 8. This CDR3 contains 16 residues. Here the CDR3 reads CASSFHTGQLSYEQYF. The CDR3 DNA follows: TGTGCCAGCAGCTTCCATACGGGACAGCTCTCCTACGAGCAGTACTTC.